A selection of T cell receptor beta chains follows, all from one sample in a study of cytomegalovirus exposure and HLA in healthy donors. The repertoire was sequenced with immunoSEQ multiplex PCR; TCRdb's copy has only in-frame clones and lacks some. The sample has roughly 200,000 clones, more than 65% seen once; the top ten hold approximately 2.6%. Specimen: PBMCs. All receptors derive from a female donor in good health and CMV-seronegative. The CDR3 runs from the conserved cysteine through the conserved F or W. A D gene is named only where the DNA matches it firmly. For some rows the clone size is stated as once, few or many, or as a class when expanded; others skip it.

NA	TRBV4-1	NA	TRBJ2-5	TGCGCCAGCAGCCCCCTGGACATGGCAGCTTTCGGGACCCAGTACTTC	CASSPLDMAAFGTQYF
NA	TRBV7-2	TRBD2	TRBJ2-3	TGTGCCAGCAGTTCAACCGGGACTAGGGGCCCAGATACGCAGTATTTT	CASSSTGTRGPDTQYF
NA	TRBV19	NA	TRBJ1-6	TGTGCCAGTAGGAGAACGCAGGGTAGGGATTCACCCCTCCACTTT	CASRRTQGRDSPLHF
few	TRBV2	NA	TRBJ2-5	TGTGCCAGCAGTGAGAGAGAGACCCAGTACTTC	CASSERETQYF
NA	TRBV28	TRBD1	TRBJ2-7	TGTGCCAGCAGGGACCCTTGGGACAGGGGTTCCCACGAGCAGTACTTC	CASRDPWDRGSHEQYF
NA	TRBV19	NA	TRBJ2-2	TGTGCCAGTAGTCCAGATAGCTCAGGGGTCACCGGGGAGCTGTTTTTT	CASSPDSSGVTGELFF
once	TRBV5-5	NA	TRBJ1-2	TGTGCCAGCAGCTTGACAGTAGGTGGCTACACCTTC	CASSLTVGGYTF
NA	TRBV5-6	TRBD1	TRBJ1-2	TGTGCCAGCAGCGCCGGGACAGGCTCACATTTTCACTATGGCTACACCTTC	CASSAGTGSHFHYGYTF
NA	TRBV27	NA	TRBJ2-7	TGTGCCAGCAGTTTTATCGCGGGACAGCCCTACGAGCAGTACTTC	CASSFIAGQPYEQYF
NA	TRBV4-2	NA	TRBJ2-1	TGTGCCAGCAGCCAAGAAGGAGAATCCCATGAGCAGTTCTTC	CASSQEGESHEQFF
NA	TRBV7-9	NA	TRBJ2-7	TGTGCCAGCAGCTTAGGGCGGACCTACGAGCAGTACTTC	CASSLGRTYEQYF
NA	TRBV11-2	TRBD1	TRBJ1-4	TGTGCCAGCAGCTGGGACAGGCCTACTGAAAAACTGTTTTTT	CASSWDRPTEKLFF
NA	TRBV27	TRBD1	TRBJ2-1	TGTGCCAGCAGTTTAGGGCAGGGGGCAGTAGGTAATGAGCAGTTCTTC	CASSLGQGAVGNEQFF
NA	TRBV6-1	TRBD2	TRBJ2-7	TGTGCCAGCAGTGAAGCAGCTAGCGGGGCCTACGAGCAGTACTTC	CASSEAASGAYEQYF
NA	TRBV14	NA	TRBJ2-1	TGTGCCAGCAGCCTTCGGGGATTGTACAATGAGCAGTTCTTC	CASSLRGLYNEQFF
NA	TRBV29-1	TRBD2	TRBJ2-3	TGCAGCGTTGTTGTGATAGCGGGGGGGCCGACAGATACGCAGTATTTT	CSVVVIAGGPTDTQYF
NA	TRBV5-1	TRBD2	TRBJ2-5	TGCGCCAGCAGCTCGGGGACTAGGGAAGAGACCCAGTACTTC	CASSSGTREETQYF
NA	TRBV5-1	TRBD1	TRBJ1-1	TGCGCCAGCAGCTACGCCGGGACAGAGAACACTGAAGCTTTCTTT	CASSYAGTENTEAFF
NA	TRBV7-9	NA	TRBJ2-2	TGTGCCAGCAGCTTAGAAGCGAGGACCGGGGAGCTGTTTTTT	CASSLEARTGELFF
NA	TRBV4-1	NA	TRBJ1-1	TGCGCCAGCAGCCAGCAGTGGCAGGCCATGAACACTGAAGCTTTCTTT	CASSQQWQAMNTEAFF
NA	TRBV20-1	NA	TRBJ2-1	TGCAGTGCTGAGGAGGTACCCGAGCAGTTCTTC	CSAEEVPEQFF
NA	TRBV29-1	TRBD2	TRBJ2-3	TGCAGCGTTGAAGATACTAGCGGGGGGCCCACAGATACGCAGTATTTT	CSVEDTSGGPTDTQYF
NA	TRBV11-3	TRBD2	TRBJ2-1	TGTGCCAGCAGCACACGGACTAGCGCCAATGAGCAGTTCTTC	CASSTRTSANEQFF
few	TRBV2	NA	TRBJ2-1	TGTGCCAGCAGTGGGTACAGGGATCAGGAGCAGTTCTTC	CASSGYRDQEQFF
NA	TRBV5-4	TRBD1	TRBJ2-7	TGTGCCAGCAGCCTCGGACAGGGGGGCTACGAGCAGTACTTC	CASSLGQGGYEQYF
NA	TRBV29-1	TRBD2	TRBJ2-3	TGCAGCGTGATAAGGGTGACTAGCGGGAGCACAGATACGCAGTATTTT	CSVIRVTSGSTDTQYF
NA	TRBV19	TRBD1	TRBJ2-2	TGTGCCAGTAGTACCGCCGGGACAGGGGATCACACCGGGGAGCTGTTTTTT	CASSTAGTGDHTGELFF
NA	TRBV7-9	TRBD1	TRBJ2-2	TGTGCCAGCAGCTTAGCGCGTGGACAGGGACGGTACACCGGGGAGCTGTTTTTT	CASSLARGQGRYTGELFF
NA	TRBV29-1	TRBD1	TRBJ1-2	TGCAGCCACCGGGACAGGGACGACTATGGCTACACCTTC	CSHRDRDDYGYTF
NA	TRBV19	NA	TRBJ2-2	TGTGCCAGTAATACCGGGACATTCAACACCGGGGAGCTGTTTTTT	CASNTGTFNTGELFF
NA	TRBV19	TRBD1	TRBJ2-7	TGTGCCAGTAGGATGAGGGACAGCATCTACGAGCAGTACTTC	CASRMRDSIYEQYF
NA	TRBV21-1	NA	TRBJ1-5	TGTGCCAGCAGCAACGGGACAGATAGCAATCAGCCCCAGCATTTT	CASSNGTDSNQPQHF
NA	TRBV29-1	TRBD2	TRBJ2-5	TGCAGCGTTGCTAGCGGGGGGGCCTGGGAGACCCAGTACTTC	CSVASGGAWETQYF
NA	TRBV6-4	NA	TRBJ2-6	TGTGCCAGCAGCCCGGGAGCGAGCTCTGGGGCCAACGTCCTGACTTTC	CASSPGASSGANVLTF
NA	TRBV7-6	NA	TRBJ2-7	TGTGCCAGCAGCTTAGACAGAGCTAACGAGCAGTACTTC	CASSLDRANEQYF
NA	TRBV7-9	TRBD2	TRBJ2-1	TGTGCCAGCAGCCCGGGGTCTAGCGGGCGAGATGAGCAGTTCTTC	CASSPGSSGRDEQFF
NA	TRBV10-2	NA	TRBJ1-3	TGCGCCAGCAGCCAATATAGCGCCGGGACTTACTCACATTCTGGAAACACCATATATTTT	CASSQYSAGTYSHSGNTIYF
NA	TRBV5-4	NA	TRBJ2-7	TGTGCCAGCAGCTTGTCCGGGACATACTCCTACGAGCAGTACTTC	CASSLSGTYSYEQYF
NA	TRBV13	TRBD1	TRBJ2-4	TGTGCCAGCAGGAACTCAGGGGGCGCGGGAAACATTCAGTACTTC	CASRNSGGAGNIQYF
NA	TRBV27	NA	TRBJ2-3	TGTGCCAGTTCCCTTAGGGGTGGCACAGATACGCAGTATTTT	CASSLRGGTDTQYF
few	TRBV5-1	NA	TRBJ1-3	TGCGCCAGCAGCCCAGTCACCGGACAGGGAAACACCATATATTTT	CASSPVTGQGNTIYF
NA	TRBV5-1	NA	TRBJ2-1	TGCGCCAGCAGCTTGGGGGCAGGGGTCAATGAGCAGTTCTTC	CASSLGAGVNEQFF
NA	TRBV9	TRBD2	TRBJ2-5	TGTGCCAGCAGCGTAGCTCTCGGGGAGGGAGCCCAAGAGACCCAGTACTTC	CASSVALGEGAQETQYF
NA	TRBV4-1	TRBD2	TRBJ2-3	TGCGCCAGCAGCCAAGGGCGGGGGGGAGGCACAGATACGCAGTATTTT	CASSQGRGGGTDTQYF
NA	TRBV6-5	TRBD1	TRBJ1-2	TGTGCCAGCAGTAGACAGGGCGGCAGTGGCTACACCTTC	CASSRQGGSGYTF
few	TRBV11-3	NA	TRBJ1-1	TGTGCCAGCAGCTCAGGGCAGGGATCCACTGAAGCTTTCTTT	CASSSGQGSTEAFF
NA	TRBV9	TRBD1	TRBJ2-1	TGTGCCAGCGGGCCAGGGGGCGCCTCCTACAATGAGCAGTTCTTC	CASGPGGASYNEQFF
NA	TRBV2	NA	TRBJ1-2	TGTGCCAGCAGTTTAGACAGCCAGAACTATGGCTACACCTTC	CASSLDSQNYGYTF
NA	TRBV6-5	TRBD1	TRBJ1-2	TGTGCCAGCAGTTCGGACAGGGGGAATGGCTACACCTTC	CASSSDRGNGYTF
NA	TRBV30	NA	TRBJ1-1	TGTGCCTGGAGTGTACTGGGACTTGAAGCTTTCTTT	CAWSVLGLEAFF
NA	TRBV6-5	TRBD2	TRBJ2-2	TGTGCCAGCAGTTACTCGGGAGGGCCCAACGGGGAGCTGTTTTTT	CASSYSGGPNGELFF
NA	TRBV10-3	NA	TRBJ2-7	TGTGCCATCAGTGAGTCGGAGGGGCCCTCCTACGAGCAGTACTTC	CAISESEGPSYEQYF
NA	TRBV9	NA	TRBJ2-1	TGTGCCAGCAGCTTAGCCAACAATGAGCAGTTCTTC	CASSLANNEQFF
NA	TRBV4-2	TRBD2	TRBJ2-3	TGTGCCAGCAGCCAAGATCTGTTTCGCGGAGCGGGGGGAACTGATACGCAGTATTTT	CASSQDLFRGAGGTDTQYF
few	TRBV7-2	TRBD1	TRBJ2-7	TGTGCCAGCAGCAAAAGACAGGGGAAGTCCTACGAGCAGTACTTC	CASSKRQGKSYEQYF
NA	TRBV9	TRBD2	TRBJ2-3	TGTGCCAGCAGCGTAGCGGAGCGGGGGACAGATACGCAGTATTTT	CASSVAERGTDTQYF
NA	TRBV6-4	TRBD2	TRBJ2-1	TGTGCCAGCAGTCCCTCTAGCGGGGGGTCCTACAATGAGCAGTTCTTC	CASSPSSGGSYNEQFF
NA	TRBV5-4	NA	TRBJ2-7	TGTGCCAGCAGCATACGGACCTACGGGGCCTACGAGCAGTACTTC	CASSIRTYGAYEQYF
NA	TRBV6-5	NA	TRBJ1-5	TGTGCCAGCAGCCCGTCCCTTCTCGGCAATCAGCCCCAGCATTTT	CASSPSLLGNQPQHF
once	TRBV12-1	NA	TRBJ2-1	TGTGCCAGCAGCGCCGGACTAGCGGGGGTCTACAATGAGCAGTTCTTC	CASSAGLAGVYNEQFF